This T cell receptor beta chain was observed in a study of siplizumab effects on memory and regulatory T cells. General study findings and limits: Significantly reduced by siplizumab was the cumulative frequency of alloreactive sequences, namely those traceable to unstimulated CD4+ memory cells. Proliferating clones, CD4+ or CD8+, lacked an assignable naive or memory phenotype in roughly 80-96% of cases. The mapping of alloreactive clones to unstimulated subsets covered only a minor fraction of them.

V was clipped by 2 bases and J by 0 bases, with 10 bases between them. The CDR3 sequence is 15 residues long. CDR1 and CDR2 from the germline V gene are MNHEY and SVGAGI. Of note for this clone: Its antigen is currently unknown.

Assays covered 85,000 to 100,000 TCR templates per sample. TCRdb keeps only in-frame clones here, not all; method: immunoSEQ multiplex PCR. The sample carries about 99,000 clones, about 93% recorded once. This sequence originates from a human donor in good health. The V call is TRBV6-5, the J call TRBJ2-5; tentative D call: TRBD2 (7 bases). The sample consisted of Tregs sorted from blood. CDR3 nucleotides: TGTGCCAGCAGTTACGGGGGGGCTAACCAAGAGACCCAGTACTTC. Amino acid sequence: CASSYGGANQETQYF.